This T cell receptor beta chain comes out of a study of Ad26.COV2.S vaccination and SARS-CoV-2 variants. Overall study findings and caveats: Responses of spike-specific T cells (both CD8+ and CD4+) reportedly showed substantial breadth after vaccination.

This CDR3 is built from 18 residues. CDR1 SGHRS and CDR2 YFSETQ come from the germline V gene. J lost 0 bases, V lost 0 bases, and 10 bases had no gene match. This clone was observed a single time. The target antigen is unknown. Sequenced by immunoSEQ multiplex PCR; TCRdb stores in-frame clones only, minus some. The table has around 250,000 clones, around 85% seen once. As to treatment: roughly 19 received Ad26.COV2.S at low or high dose, single or two shots; about five received placebo; per-sample allocation not given. Specimen acquisition occurred on day 63 following the initial vaccine or placebo injection.

The specimen comprised peripheral blood, sampled in a trial of Ad26.COV2.S vaccine versus placebo. The receptor comes from a person between 18 and 60 years old who received the Ad26.COV2.S COVID-19 vaccine or a placebo. This rearrangement joins TRBV5-1 to TRBJ1-2; 8 positions match TRBD1. The CDR3 here is CASSLGPLGQASNYGYTF. CDR3 nucleotides: TGCGCCAGCAGCTTGGGACCCTTGGGACAGGCCTCTAACTATGGCTACACCTTC.